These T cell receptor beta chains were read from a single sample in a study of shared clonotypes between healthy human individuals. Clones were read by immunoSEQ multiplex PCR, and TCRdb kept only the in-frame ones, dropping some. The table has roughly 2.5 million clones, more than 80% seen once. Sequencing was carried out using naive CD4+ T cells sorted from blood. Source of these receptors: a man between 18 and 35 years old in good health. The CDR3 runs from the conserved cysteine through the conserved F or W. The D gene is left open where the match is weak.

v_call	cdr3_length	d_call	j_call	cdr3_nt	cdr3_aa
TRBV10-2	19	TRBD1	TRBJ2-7	TGCGCCAGCAGTGAGTTTGAAGGGGCAGGGACAGGGGTAACCTACGAGCAGTACTTC	CASSEFEGAGTGVTYEQYF
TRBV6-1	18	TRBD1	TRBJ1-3	TGTGCCAGCAGTGGAGAGGGGGCAAGGCAAAGCTCTGGAAACACCATATATTTT	CASSGEGARQSSGNTIYF
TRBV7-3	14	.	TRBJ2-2	TGTGCCAGCAGCTTAACGGGGAACACCGGGGAGCTGTTTTTT	CASSLTGNTGELFF
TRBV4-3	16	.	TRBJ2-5	TGCGCCAGCAGCCAAGGGAGAGAATCGTACCAAGAGACCCAGTACTTC	CASSQGRESYQETQYF
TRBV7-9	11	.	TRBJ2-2	TGTGCCAGCAGCTTCCCAGGGGAGCTGTTTTTT	CASSFPGELFF
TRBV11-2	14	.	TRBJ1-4	TGTGCCAGCAGCCGTTGGGAGCCGGGTGAAAAACTGTTTTTT	CASSRWEPGEKLFF
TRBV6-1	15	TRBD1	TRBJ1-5	TGTGCCACACACGAAGGGGACAGGGGGAATCAGCCCCAGCATTTT	CATHEGDRGNQPQHF
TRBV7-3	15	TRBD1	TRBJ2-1	TGTGCCAGCAGCTTAACAGGGACAGGAGCTGATGAGCAGTTCTTC	CASSLTGTGADEQFF
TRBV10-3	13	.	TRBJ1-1	TGTGCCATCAGTGAGTCGTTGGTCGGTGAAGCTTTCTTT	CAISESLVGEAFF
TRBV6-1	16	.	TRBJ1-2	TGTGCCAGCAGTGAAGGAAGGAAGTCTGGACGTTATGGCTACACCTTC	CASSEGRKSGRYGYTF
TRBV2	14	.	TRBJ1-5	TGTGCCAGCAGTGAATCCCAGGGTAATCAGCCCCAGCATTTT	CASSESQGNQPQHF
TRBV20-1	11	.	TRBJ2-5	TGCAGTGCTATAGGAGGGGAGACCCAGTACTTC	CSAIGGETQYF
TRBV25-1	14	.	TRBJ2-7	TGTGCCAGCAGTGAATATATGGCACCCTACGAGCAGTACTTC	CASSEYMAPYEQYF
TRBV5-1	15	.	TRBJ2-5	TGCGCCAGCAGTGCAGGGGTGGGGGAAAAAGAGACCCAGTACTTC	CASSAGVGEKETQYF